One sample yielded the 18 T cell receptor beta chains listed below, sequenced in a study of T cell clones after liver transplantation. Assay: immunoSEQ multiplex PCR; the TCRdb copy retains only in-frame clones and omits some. The profile shows 98,000 or so clones, 75% to 90% of them singletons. The starting material was CD4+ T cells from blood, obtained before liver transplant. All receptors derive from a human donor who received a liver transplant.

The chain links TRBV7-2 to TRBJ2-3; D possibly corresponds to TRBD2 (5 bases). V dropped 5 bases and J dropped 0 bases, with 12 bases sitting between them. Per the germline V gene, CDR1 is SGHTA and CDR2 is FQGNSA. CDR3 length: 15 residues. CDR3 in amino acids: CASSPVRRSTDTQYF. DNA for the CDR3: TGTGCCAGCAGCCCCGTTCGGAGGAGCACAGATACGCAGTATTTT.

The chain uses TRBV27 and TRBJ2-7; no clear D gene. The CDR3 loop spans 14 amino acids. The germline CDR1 and CDR2 sequences are MNHEY and SMNVEV (reference sequence). V was pared by 6 bases and J by 1 base, with 13 bases between. The CDR3 region has the DNA TGTGCCAGCAGCCCTTTAGACATGTCCTACGAGCAGTACTTC. Protein sequence: CASSPLDMSYEQYF.

The chain couples TRBV11-2 to TRBJ2-5, with 10 nucleotides matching TRBD2. From germline, CDR1 is SGHAT and CDR2 FQNNGV. The ends lost 2 bases at V and 5 bases at J; junction bases unmatched: 5. The CDR3 covers 15 residues. The CDR3 coding sequence is TGTGCCAGCAGCTTATTCAGCGGGAGGGGTGAGACCCAGTACTTC. It encodes CASSLFSGRGETQYF.

The gene calls are TRBV4-1 and TRBJ2-5; D unclear. The V gene's germline CDR1 is MGHRA and CDR2 YSYEKL. The V gene lost 2 bases and the J gene lost 0 bases, with 7 bases spanning the gap. The CDR3 length is 14 residues. The CDR3, as DNA: TGCGCCAGCAGCCAACAGGAGTACCAAGAGACCCAGTACTTC. Its protein product is CASSQQEYQETQYF.

CDR3 DNA sequence: TGCGCCAGCAGCTTTGAGACAGGGATCGGCACAGATACGCAGTATTTT. It codes for CASSFETGIGTDTQYF. The rearrangement uses TRBV5-1 and TRBJ2-3, with 7 positions matching TRBD1. Trimming removed 2 bases from V and 1 base from J; junction bases left unmatched: 7. The CDR3 is 16 amino acids. From germline, CDR1 is SGHRS and CDR2 YFSETQ. The whole variable domain, filled in from reference TRBV5-1 and TRBJ2-3, reads KAGVTQTPRYLIKTRGQQVTLSCSPISGHRSVSWYQQTPGQGLQFLFEYFSETQRNKGNFPGRFSGRQFSNSRSEMNVSTLELGDSALYLCASSFETGIGTDTQYFGPGTRLTVL.

The V gene is TRBV2, the J gene TRBJ2-4; D gene ambiguous. CDR1 and CDR2 (germline): SNHLY, FYNNEI. The V and J ends lost 9 bases and 3 bases respectively, with 12 bases between them. This CDR3 has 13 amino acids. This CDR3 is CARLDQNKNIQYF. DNA for the CDR3: TGTGCCAGACTCGACCAGAACAAAAACATTCAGTACTTC.

The chain carries TRBV5-1 and TRBJ2-6; perhaps TRBD2 as D (5 bases). CDR3 length: 15 amino acids. Deletions cut 2 bases from V and 2 bases from J, with 8 bases between. The V gene's germline CDR1 is SGHRS and CDR2 YFSETQ. The CDR3 region has the DNA TGCGCCAGCAGCTTTTCGGGGACTGGGGCCAACGTCCTGACTTTC. It translates to CASSFSGTGANVLTF.

This clone was counted between two and nine times. J is TRBJ2-5 and V is TRBV28; D may correspond to TRBD1 or TRBD2 (5 bases each). V lost 4 bases to trimming and J lost 5 bases, with 17 bases between them. This CDR3 has 15 residues. Germline V gene lookup returns CDR1 MDHEN and CDR2 SYDVKM. In DNA, the CDR3 is TGTGCCAGCAGTTCTGCCGGGGCTGGGAAGGAGACCCAGTACTTC. Translation gives CASSSAGAGKETQYF.

A few counts support this clone. The gene calls are TRBV6-1 and TRBJ1-3; TRBD1 agrees at 10 bases. Trimming cost V 6 bases and J 2 bases; bases outside gene matches: 4. The CDR3 has 15 residues. Germline V gene lookup returns CDR1 MNHNS and CDR2 SASEGT. CDR3: CASREGTGAGNTIYF. DNA of the CDR3: TGTGCCAGCAGAGAGGGGACAGGGGCTGGAAACACCATATATTTT.

This chain joins TRBV18 and TRBJ1-3; no clear D. Germline CDR1 is KGHSH and CDR2 is LQKENI. This CDR3 has 18 amino acids. With 3 bases removed from V and 0 bases from J, the gap between germline ends came to 18 bases. The CDR3 DNA is TGTGCCAGCTCACCGGCGGTAAGCGGTGTTGGCTCTGGAAACACCATATATTTT. This translates into CASSPAVSGVGSGNTIYF.

V usage is TRBV2 and J usage is TRBJ2-2; 7 bases align to TRBD2. From germline, CDR1 is SNHLY and CDR2 FYNNEI. With V trimmed by 3 bases and J by 7 bases, 8 bases remained unmatched. This CDR3 has 15 amino acids. The CDR3 DNA is TGTGCCAGCAGTGAGTTAGCGGGTAGGAACGGGGAGCTGTTTTTT. It yields the protein CASSELAGRNGELFF. The whole variable domain, remainder taken from reference TRBV2 and TRBJ2-2, is EPEVTQTPSHQVTQMGQEVILRCVPISNHLYFYWYRQILGQKVEFLVSFYNNEISEKSEIFDDQFSVERPDGSNFTLKIRSTKLEDSAMYFCASSELAGRNGELFFGEGSRLTVL.

The chain links TRBV28 to TRBJ2-5; D perhaps matches TRBD2 (7 bases). Germline assignment: CDR1 MDHEN and CDR2 SYDVKM. The V gene lost 7 bases and the J gene lost 3 bases, with 15 bases spanning the gap. The CDR3 sequence is 14 residues long. CDR3 region: CASTGRGREETQYF. CDR3 DNA: TGTGCCAGCACGGGTAGGGGGAGGGAAGAGACCCAGTACTTC. The whole variable domain, filled in from reference TRBV28 and TRBJ2-5, reads DVKVTQSSRYLVKRTGEKVFLECVQDMDHENMFWYRQDPGLGLRLIYFSYDVKMKEKGDIPEGYSVSREKKERFSLILESASTNQTSMYLCASTGRGREETQYFGPGTRLLVL.

The genes are TRBV11-2 and TRBJ2-2; D is unresolved. The CDR3 consists of 13 residues. Germline V gene lookup returns CDR1 SGHAT and CDR2 FQNNGV. The germline V and J ends were trimmed by 5 bases and 3 bases, with 7 bases remaining between them. The CDR3 region is CASSRAYTGELFF. Written as DNA, the CDR3 is TGTGCCAGCAGCAGAGCCTACACCGGGGAGCTGTTTTTT.

The J gene is TRBJ1-1, the V gene TRBV28, with D unclear. V dropped 3 bases and J dropped 1 base, with 21 bases sitting between them. Per germline, CDR1 MDHEN and CDR2 SYDVKM. The CDR3 covers 18 residues. The CDR3 DNA reads TGTGCCAGCAGTTTTTTAAGCGGGTTGGACTTTTCGAACACTGAAGCTTTCTTT. Protein: CASSFLSGLDFSNTEAFF.

The chain carries TRBV7-2 and TRBJ2-5; D possibly corresponds to TRBD1 (5 bases). This CDR3 has 15 amino acids. V was shortened by 0 bases and J by 2 bases, with 10 bases between the two germline ends. Germline CDR1 and CDR2: SGHTA and FQGNSA. DNA for the CDR3: TGTGCCAGCAGCTTAGCCCGACAGAAGCAAGAGACCCAGTACTTC. Its protein product is CASSLARQKQETQYF. Full variable domain (outside the CDR3, taken from reference TRBV7-2 and TRBJ2-5): GAGVSQSPSNKVTEKGKDVELRCDPISGHTALYWYRQSLGQGLEFLIYFQGNSAPDKSGLPSDRFSAERTGGSVSTLTIQRTQQEDSAVYLCASSLARQKQETQYFGPGTRLLVL.

This clone occurred a few times. This chain uses TRBV6-1 with TRBJ1-1; D is unclear. V was shortened by 5 bases and J by 8 bases, with 12 bases between the two germline ends. Germline-derived CDR1 and CDR2 are MNHNS and SASEGT. There are 12 residues in the CDR3. CDR3 in amino acids: CASSQSTAEAFF. The CDR3 DNA reads as TGTGCCAGCAGTCAATCAACGGCAGAAGCTTTCTTT.

The gene calls are TRBV30 and TRBJ2-2, with 10 bases aligning to TRBD2. This CDR3 contains 17 residues. With V trimmed by 0 bases and J by 3 bases, 7 bases remained unmatched. Looked up from germline, CDR1 is GTSNPN and CDR2 is SVGIG (reference sequence). The DNA of the CDR3 is TGTGCCTGGAGTGTCCGAGCGGGAGGGCCGGACACCGGGGAGCTGTTTTTT. It encodes CAWSVRAGGPDTGELFF.

This clone showed up many times. The chain carries TRBV6-5 and TRBJ2-7, with D tentatively TRBD1 (5 bases). There are 12 residues in the CDR3. From germline, CDR1 is MNHEY and CDR2 SVGAGI. V lost 0 bases and J lost 9, with 9 bases in between. CDR3 nucleotide sequence: TGTGCCAGCAGTTACTCGGGGCAGGGGCAGTACTTC. Residues: CASSYSGQGQYF.